Below are 12 T cell receptor beta chains sequenced from a single sample in a study of OX40 agonist ivuxolimab in advanced cancers. Produced via immunoSEQ multiplex PCR; TCRdb's table is partial and in-frame only. The sample has about 35,000 clones, approximately 79% seen once. Source: CD4+ or CD8+ T cells sorted from blood, taken in a trial of the OX40 agonist ivuxolimab. Receptors originate from an adult with an advanced solid tumor such as melanoma, head and neck, liver or kidney cancer.

CDR3: CASRPGGAYLNDEQFF. The CDR3 coding sequence is TGTGCCAGCAGACCAGGAGGGGCCTATTTGAATGATGAGCAGTTCTTC. The chain carries TRBV28 and TRBJ2-1; weak D call: TRBD2 (6 bases). The CDR3 length is 16 residues. Trimming shortened V by 6 bases and J by 8 bases, and 23 bases separated the two germline ends. Germline CDR1 is MDHEN and CDR2 is SYDVKM.

CDR3 DNA: TGCGCCAGCAGCCCAGAAGGGTACCATGAGCAGTTCTTC. The encoded protein is CASSPEGYHEQFF. The chain combines TRBV4-1 with TRBJ2-1; D not resolved. This CDR3 has 13 residues. CDR1 is MGHRA, CDR2 YSYEKL, per germline. Trimming left V 4 bases short and J 8 bases short, with 12 bases between.

The chain employs TRBV18 and TRBJ1-6; D ambiguous. Germline CDR1 reads KGHSH; CDR2 reads LQKENI. This CDR3 has 13 amino acids. The V gene lost 5 bases and the J gene lost 8 bases, with 10 bases spanning the gap. CDR3 region: CASSEKRDSPLHF. In nucleotides, the CDR3 is TGTGCCAGCTCAGAAAAGAGAGATTCACCCCTCCACTTT.

This clone was observed a single time. J is TRBJ2-5 and V is TRBV5-6, with 8 positions matching TRBD1. Trimming removed 2 bases from V and 5 bases from J; junction bases left unmatched: 5. Germline V gives CDR1 SGHDT, CDR2 YYEEEE. The CDR3 totals 14 residues. In DNA, the CDR3 is TGTGCCAGCAGCTTCCAGGGGGCGCTGGAGACCCAGTACTTC. It specifies CASSFQGALETQYF.

This chain connects TRBV19 to TRBJ2-2, with D uncertain. The germline V and J ends were trimmed by 4 bases and 6 bases, with 12 bases remaining between them. The CDR3 runs 14 residues. Germline V gene data show CDR1 as LNHDA and CDR2 as SQIVND (reference sequence). The CDR3 DNA is TGTGCCAGTAGTAGAACTTCCGAGGCCGGGGAGCTGTTTTTT. This codes for CASSRTSEAGELFF. Complete variable domain (other parts from reference TRBV19 and TRBJ2-2): DGGITQSPKYLFRKEGQNVTLSCEQNLNHDAMYWYRQDPGQGLRLIYYSQIVNDFQKGDIAEGYSVSREKKESFPLTVTSAQKNPTAFYLCASSRTSEAGELFFGEGSRLTVL.

V usage is TRBV5-1 and J usage is TRBJ1-4, with TRBD1 matching 9 bases. CDR3 length: 13 amino acids. Germline V gene data show CDR1 as SGHRS and CDR2 as YFSETQ. V was pared by 7 bases and J by 7 bases, with 5 bases of the junction left unmatched. Here the CDR3 DNA reads TGCGCCAGCTCCGGGACAGGGAGTGAAAAACTGTTTTTT. Its protein is CASSGTGSEKLFF.

The table lists this clone with a few counts. The V call is TRBV2, the J call TRBJ1-1, with D possibly TRBD1 on 6 matching bases. This CDR3 has 17 amino acids. V was cut by 7 bases and J by 0 bases, with 21 bases left in between. Germline V lookup: CDR1 SNHLY, CDR2 FYNNEI. The CDR3 region has the DNA TGTGCCAGCATTCAAGCAGCCGGGACACCTGTGAACACTGAAGCTTTCTTT. Its translation is CASIQAAGTPVNTEAFF.

In DNA, the CDR3 is TGTGCCAGCAGTTCCCGGCGGGGGCGGGAGGGCCTAGATACGCAGTATTTT. It codes for CASSSRRGREGLDTQYF. The J gene is TRBJ2-3, the V gene TRBV28; 9 nucleotides line up with TRBD2. The CDR3 covers 17 residues. Unmatched junction bases numbered 13, after V lost 4 bases and J lost 5 bases. CDR1 and CDR2 from the germline V gene are MDHEN and SYDVKM.

This chain connects TRBV28 to TRBJ1-1, with D unresolved. This CDR3 has 17 residues. Germline CDR1 reads MDHEN; CDR2 reads SYDVKM. Trimming took off 2 bases at V and 1 base at J, with 17 bases between the two ends. The CDR3 nucleotides read TGTGCCAGCAGTTTAAATCAGGCCGGTCCTCGGAACACTGAAGCTTTCTTT. It encodes CASSLNQAGPRNTEAFF.

The chain links TRBV6-5 to TRBJ2-7, with 7 nucleotides matching TRBD2. The CDR3 loop spans 14 amino acids. Germline CDR1 and CDR2: MNHEY and SVGAGI. V shed 6 bases, J shed 2 bases, and the junction held 7 bases outside the gene matches. CDR3 in DNA: TGTGCCAGCAGCCGCCGGGGGGTAACCTACGAGCAGTACTTC. Translating it yields CASSRRGVTYEQYF.

This sequence joins TRBV7-9 and TRBJ1-4; tentative D call: TRBD1 (5 bases). V was shortened by 0 bases and J by 6 bases, with 17 bases between the two germline ends. This CDR3 contains 17 residues. The V gene's germline CDR1 is SEHNR and CDR2 FQNEAQ (reference sequence). The CDR3 reads CASSLAGWGDRDEKLFF. CDR3 coding DNA: TGTGCCAGCAGCTTAGCGGGTTGGGGGGACCGGGATGAAAAACTGTTTTTT.

This chain uses TRBV27 with TRBJ2-3, with D unclear. Trimming cost V 0 bases and J 9 bases, with 13 bases left between them. The CDR3 has 14 residues. Germline V gene data show CDR1 as MNHEY and CDR2 as SMNVEV (reference sequence). CDR3 DNA sequence: TGTGCCAGCAGTTTATCATTCTCGGTTGGGACGCAGTATTTT. Amino acid sequence: CASSLSFSVGTQYF.